The 18 T cell receptor beta chains given below trace back to one sample, sequenced in a study of blood T cell repertoires in COVID-19. Method: immunoSEQ multiplex PCR; TCRdb's copy keeps in-frame clones and lacks some. This table has 200,000 or so clones, roughly three quarters appearing once. The sequencing sample was made of peripheral blood. These receptors all come from a man in his fifties or sixties with active or convalescent COVID-19.

The V call is TRBV5-5, the J call TRBJ2-6; D remains ambiguous. Looked up from germline, CDR1 is SGHKS and CDR2 is YYEKEE (reference sequence). The CDR3 runs 16 residues. Trimming pared 0 bases from V and 2 bases from J, leaving 9 bases between. CDR3 DNA: TGTGCCAGCAGCTTGGGTCTGGGCGCTGGGGCCAACGTCCTGACTTTC. Its protein product is CASSLGLGAGANVLTF.

A single count supports this clone. The rearrangement uses TRBV27 and TRBJ2-7; 9 nucleotides line up with TRBD1. Per the germline V gene, CDR1 is MNHEY and CDR2 is SMNVEV (reference sequence). This CDR3 comprises 15 residues. With V trimmed by 7 bases and J by 5 bases, 12 bases remained unmatched. This chain's CDR3 is CASTLSGTGRDEQYF. CDR3 sequence (DNA): TGTGCCAGCACCCTAAGCGGGACAGGGCGGGACGAGCAGTACTTC.

The sample holds one count of this clone. V and J are TRBV7-6 and TRBJ2-1; D possibly corresponds to TRBD2 (5 bases). V shed 5 bases and J shed 9 bases, with 23 bases lying between them. This CDR3 is 16 amino acids long. CDR1 is SGHVS, CDR2 FNYEAQ, per germline. In DNA, the CDR3 is TGTGCCAGCAGCACAGAGGTGGCTAGCAATCTACTTGAGCAGTTCTTC. Translation: CASSTEVASNLLEQFF.

The chain uses TRBV6-2 or TRBV6-3 and TRBJ2-3, with TRBD2 matching 8 bases. This CDR3 spans 17 amino acids. V shed 4 bases and J 4 bases; nucleotides not matched to a gene: 13. Germline CDR1 is MNHEY and CDR2 is SVGEGT. Written as DNA, the CDR3 is TGTGCCAGCAGTTGGAGCTTAAGCGGGAGCGTGTCAGATACGCAGTATTTT. This codes for CASSWSLSGSVSDTQYF.

The chain employs TRBV6-5 and TRBJ2-7; 12 bases are shared with TRBD2. CDR1 MNHEY and CDR2 SVGAGI come from the germline V gene. V lost 5 bases and J lost 2; bases outside the gene matches: 4. This CDR3 region has 15 residues. The CDR3 reads CASSLAGGPAYEQYF. Written as DNA, the CDR3 is TGTGCCAGCAGTCTAGCGGGAGGGCCAGCCTACGAGCAGTACTTC.

The chain recombines TRBV18 with TRBJ1-3, with 7 bases lining up with TRBD1. The germline CDR1 and CDR2 sequences are KGHSH and LQKENI. The CDR3 extends over 15 amino acids. V lost 3 bases to trimming and J lost 2 bases; unmatched junction nucleotides: 4. CDR3 nucleotides: TGTGCCAGCTCACCGCAACAGGGGACTGGAAACACCATATATTTT. Protein product: CASSPQQGTGNTIYF. Full variable domain (rest looked up from reference TRBV18 and TRBJ1-3): NAGVMQNPRHLVRRRGQEARLRCSPMKGHSHVYWYRQLPEEGLKFMVYLQKENIIDESGMPKERFSAEFPKEGPSILRIQQVVRGDSAAYFCASSPQQGTGNTIYFGEGSWLTVV.

The genes are TRBV6-2 or TRBV6-3 and TRBJ2-7; 10 nucleotides align to TRBD2. CDR1 is MNHEY, CDR2 SVGEGT, per germline. The CDR3 runs to 14 residues. The V and J ends lost 7 bases and 4 bases, in that order; junction bases with no gene match: 7. The CDR3 spells CASNPSGRKYEQYF. The CDR3 DNA follows: TGTGCCAGCAACCCTAGCGGGAGAAAGTACGAGCAGTACTTC.

The chain recombines TRBV11-3 with TRBJ2-1; 9 positions agree with TRBD2. J gave up 3 bases and V 3 bases, and 3 bases lay outside the gene matches. CDR3 length equals 15 residues. The V gene's germline CDR1 is SGHNT and CDR2 YENEEA. The CDR3 DNA follows: TGTGCCAGCAGCTTTAGAGCGGGAGGCTACAATGAGCAGTTCTTC. It specifies CASSFRAGGYNEQFF.

The V and J genes are TRBV5-5 and TRBJ2-1, with TRBD2 identical over 7 bases. The CDR3 is 16 residues long. CDR1 is SGHKS and CDR2 is YYEKEE in the germline V gene (reference sequence). V gave up 4 bases and J gave up 7 bases; unmatched junction bases: 14. In nucleotides, the CDR3 is TGTGCCAGCAGCCCCTATAATGGGAGGGTTCGTAATGAGCAGTTCTTC. Translating gives CASSPYNGRVRNEQFF.

The V and J genes are TRBV7-2 and TRBJ1-1; TRBD1 agrees at 7 bases. CDR1 is SGHTA, CDR2 FQGNSA, per germline. Trimming took 1 base from V and 4 from J; bases not matched to a gene: 6. The CDR3 contains 15 residues. Written as DNA, the CDR3 is TGTGCCAGCAGCTTAGACGGGACAGTGGCCACTGAAGCTTTCTTT. This encodes CASSLDGTVATEAFF.

The chain uses TRBV30 and TRBJ2-1; 7 bases are shared with TRBD2. The CDR3 spans 13 residues. From germline, CDR1 is GTSNPN and CDR2 SVGIG (reference sequence). Unmatched junction bases numbered 5, after V lost 5 bases and J lost 4 bases. The CDR3: CAWRGSRYNEQFF. CDR3 nucleotide sequence: TGTGCCTGGCGCGGGAGTAGGTACAATGAGCAGTTCTTC.

V gene TRBV5-4 combines with J gene TRBJ1-1, with 7 bases fitting TRBD1. The V gene's germline CDR1 is SGHNT and CDR2 YYREEE (reference sequence). There are 14 residues in the CDR3. The junction had 4 bases not matched to a gene; V was cut back by 4 bases and J by 1 base. In DNA form, the CDR3 reads TGTGCCAGCAGCGGACGGACAGGGAACACTGAAGCTTTCTTT. This gives the protein CASSGRTGNTEAFF.

CDR3 in amino acids: CASSWEMLETQYF. The CDR3 nucleotides read TGTGCCAGCAGCTGGGAGATGCTTGAGACCCAGTACTTC. The chain recombines TRBV7-2 with TRBJ2-5, with D perhaps matching TRBD2 (5 bases). V was cut by 4 bases and J by 5 bases, with 11 bases left in between. The CDR3 loop spans 13 amino acids. Germline V CDR1 and CDR2: SGHTA, FQGNSA. The entire variable domain, with the rest obtained from reference TRBV7-2 and TRBJ2-5, is as follows: GAGVSQSPSNKVTEKGKDVELRCDPISGHTALYWYRQSLGQGLEFLIYFQGNSAPDKSGLPSDRFSAERTGGSVSTLTIQRTQQEDSAVYLCASSWEMLETQYFGPGTRLLVL.

The rearrangement uses TRBV7-8 and TRBJ2-2; no clear D. V was clipped by 11 bases and J by 1 base, with 14 bases between them. CDR3 length: 14 residues. Germline CDR1 and CDR2: SGHVS and FQNEAQ. The chain's CDR3 is CASGSGLNTGELFF. The CDR3, as DNA: TGTGCCTCCGGGTCCGGATTGAACACCGGGGAGCTGTTTTTT.

The rearrangement links TRBV7-8 to TRBJ1-4; no clear D gene. Germline loops: CDR1 SGHVS, CDR2 FQNEAQ. Trimming removed 1 base from V and 4 bases from J, with 10 bases in between. This CDR3 region has 15 residues. CDR3 residues: CASSLDGGINEKLFF. The CDR3 coding sequence is TGTGCCAGCAGCTTAGACGGCGGGATTAATGAAAAACTGTTTTTT.

The chain joins TRBV5-1 to TRBJ2-2, with D possibly being TRBD2 (5 bases). V dropped 6 bases and J dropped 0 bases, with 12 bases sitting between them. This CDR3 is built from 15 residues. The V gene's germline CDR1 is SGHRS and CDR2 YFSETQ. The CDR3: CASTMILANTGELFF. The CDR3 coding sequence is TGCGCCAGCACCATGATACTAGCGAACACCGGGGAGCTGTTTTTT.

The chain combines TRBV5-1 with TRBJ2-7; 9 bases line up with TRBD2. This CDR3 is built from 14 residues. The ends lost 2 bases at V and 1 base at J; junction bases unmatched: 1. Germline V CDR1 and CDR2: SGHRS, YFSETQ. For the CDR3, the DNA is TGCGCCAGCAGCTTTACTAGCGGGTCCTACGAGCAGTACTTC. Protein: CASSFTSGSYEQYF.

The chain joins TRBV10-3 to TRBJ2-2; D gene unclear. The germline V gene has CDR1 ENHRY and CDR2 SYGVKD. V was clipped by 4 bases and J by 3 bases, with 6 bases between them. The CDR3 totals 13 residues. The CDR3 here is CAISGQDTGELFF. The DNA of the CDR3 is TGTGCCATCAGTGGGCAGGACACCGGGGAGCTGTTTTTT.